This T cell receptor (beta chain) was identified during a study of T cells in Graves' hyperthyroidism and ophthalmopathy. Amplified regions were TCR beta CDR3 sequences from RNA transcripts. Carried out on the TCR CDR3, a first-round RT-PCR used the HTBI primer set. TCRdb processed the multiplex PCR reads anew with MiXCR; each CDR3 protein has one entry. The table shows 600,000 to 650,000 distinct CDR3 sequences, with about a sixth occurring only once. Researchers barred patients who had uncontrolled infection, other autoimmune disease, pregnancy or lactation. Based on clinical symptoms, serum thyroxine and TRAb, thyroid ultrasound and orbital computed tomography, diagnoses were reached. Fresh peripheral blood, roughly 10 ml, was the source of the PBMCs. The origin of this receptor is a woman aged 25-40 years with Graves' hyperthyroidism. The sample was blood.

The CDR3: CASSLRLDVYEQYF. The CDR3 DNA reads TGTGCCAGCAGTTTAAGACTAGATGTATACGAGCAGTACTTC. This chain connects TRBV27 to TRBJ2-7; perhaps TRBD2 as D (6 bases). Between the trimmed V and J ends, which lost 2 bases and 4 bases, there was a span of 12 bases. This CDR3 has 14 residues. In germline, CDR1 is MNHEY, CDR2 SMNVEV (reference sequence).